The sequence of this T cell receptor (beta chain) was determined in a study of Graves' ophthalmopathy and Graves' hyperthyroidism. Findings of the study overall: With just over 70% sensitivity and more than 72% specificity, the model predicted ophthalmopathy progression. Most expanded clonotypes from thyroid (those above 0.001 frequency) were also found in blood.

Transcripts of RNA were the source for amplifying TCR beta CDR3 regions. Scientists carried out first-round RT-PCR using HTBI primers and then a second-round multiplex PCR. TCRdb fed the multiplex PCR reads into MiXCR, producing one record per CDR3 protein. Of 600,000 to 650,000 distinct CDR3 sequences in the sample, about 24% were seen once. This clonotype was counted at least ten times. Its specificity is not known. Over 18 months of follow-up, stable hyperthyroidism required that no ophthalmopathy appear. Diagnosis was based on clinical symptoms, serum thyroxine, TRAb, thyroid ultrasound and orbital computed tomography. The CDR3 is made up of 14 amino acids. V was trimmed by 4 bases and J by 1 base, leaving 10 bases between them. In germline, CDR1 is MRHNA, CDR2 SNTAGT.

The V and J genes are TRBV6-4 and TRBJ1-1, with D uncertain. The sequenced sample consisted of peripheral blood. The source is a woman aged 18-35 years with stable Graves' hyperthyroidism. Some clones in this sample may be carry-over from other donors' samples. The CDR3 nucleotides read TGTGCCAGCAGTGTCGGCGGGCCGAACACTGAAGCTTTCTTT. Protein product: CASSVGGPNTEAFF.